The entry below gives a single T cell receptor beta chain sequence along with its context. The antigen is undetermined. The CDR3 is 14 amino acids. Looked up from germline, CDR1 is SGHTA and CDR2 is FQGNSA. The ends lost 3 bases at V and 6 bases at J; junction bases unmatched: 7. The data originate from a study of blood T cells in healthy people across ages. General study results and limits: Roughly linear age-related decline in beta diversity appeared, significant by age about 37.

The second PCR ran about 6 to 11 cycles with a sample-barcoded 5' primer and J-beta primers. From the 5' RACE reads, TCRdb called clonotypes with MiXCR, one entry per CDR3 protein. The sample records 790,000 or so distinct CDR3 sequences, just over 55% being singletons. The V and J genes are TRBV7-2 and TRBJ2-7, with 8 bases fitting TRBD2. Input material: blood. The receptor was isolated from a man aged 35-49 years in good health. In DNA, the CDR3 is TGTGCCAGCAGCTTGCCGCCGGGGGGGACCGAGCAGTACTTC. It encodes CASSLPPGGTEQYF. Looking up the rest from reference TRBV7-2 and TRBJ2-7 gives the full variable domain: GAGVSQSPSNKVTEKGKDVELRCDPISGHTALYWYRQSLGQGLEFLIYFQGNSAPDKSGLPSDRFSAERTGGSVSTLTIQRTQQEDSAVYLCASSLPPGGTEQYFGPGTRLTVT.